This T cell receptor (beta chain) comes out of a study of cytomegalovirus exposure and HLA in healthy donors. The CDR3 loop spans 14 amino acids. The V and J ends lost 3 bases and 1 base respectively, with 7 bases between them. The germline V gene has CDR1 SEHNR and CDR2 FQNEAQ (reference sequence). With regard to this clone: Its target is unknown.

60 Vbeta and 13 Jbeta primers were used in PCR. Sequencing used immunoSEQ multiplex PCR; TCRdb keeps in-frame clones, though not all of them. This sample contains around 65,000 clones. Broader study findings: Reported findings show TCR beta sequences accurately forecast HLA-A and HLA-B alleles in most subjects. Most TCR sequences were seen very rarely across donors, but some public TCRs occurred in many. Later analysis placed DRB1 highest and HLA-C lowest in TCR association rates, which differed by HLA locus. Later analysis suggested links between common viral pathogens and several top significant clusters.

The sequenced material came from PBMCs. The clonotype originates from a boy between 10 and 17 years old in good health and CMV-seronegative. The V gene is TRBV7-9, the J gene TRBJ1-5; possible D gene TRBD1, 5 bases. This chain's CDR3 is CASSFSGSNQPQHF. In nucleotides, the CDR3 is TGTGCCAGCAGCTTTTCAGGGAGCAATCAGCCCCAGCATTTT.